This entry lists 23 T cell receptor beta chains sequenced from one sample in a study of identical twins. In TCRdb, the 5' RACE reads were re-called with MiXCR into one record per CDR3 protein. The table records hundreds of thousands of distinct CDR3 sequences, roughly 7.2% of them present only once. A further study also used this sample, focusing on yellow fever vaccine responses in identical twins.

Sample: PBMCs. The receptors were sampled from a woman under 30 in good health.

Ten or more counts support this clonotype. CDR3: CASSQPTGPAGNTIYF. For the CDR3, the DNA is TGCGCCAGCAGCCAACCAACGGGCCCCGCTGGAAACACCATATATTTT. The chain employs TRBV4-1 and TRBJ1-3; no clear D. The CDR3 contains 16 residues. V was trimmed by 2 bases and J by 2 bases, leaving 13 bases between them. The germline CDR1 and CDR2 sequences are MGHRA and YSYEKL.

The chain is built from TRBV20-1 and TRBJ2-7; unclear D gene. The CDR3 spans 12 residues. The V end was cut by 4 bases, the J end by 2 bases, with 9 bases between. CDR1 DFQATT and CDR2 SNEGSKA come from the germline V gene (reference sequence). CDR3 region: CSANAGPYEQYF. In DNA form, the CDR3 reads TGCAGTGCTAACGCCGGACCCTACGAGCAGTACTTC.

This rearrangement joins TRBV11-2 to TRBJ2-5; 7 bases map to TRBD1. CDR3 size: 17 residues. Germline assignment: CDR1 SGHAT and CDR2 FQNNGV. V was pared by 1 base and J by 2 bases, with 10 bases of the junction left unmatched. CDR3 sequence: CASSLVPPGRGQETQYF. In DNA form, the CDR3 reads TGTGCCAGCAGCTTAGTACCCCCTGGCAGGGGGCAAGAGACCCAGTACTTC.

The chain has TRBV10-3 and TRBJ2-3; TRBD1 is a possible D gene (6 bases). Germline V gives CDR1 ENHRY, CDR2 SYGVKD. The CDR3 sequence is 15 residues long. V was pared by 3 bases and J by 4 bases, with 14 bases between. This CDR3 reads CAISENLQGPDTQYF. As DNA, the CDR3 is TGTGCCATCAGTGAAAACCTACAGGGTCCAGATACGCAGTATTTT.

This clonotype was found many times. The chain recombines TRBV7-9 with TRBJ2-4; D possibly matches TRBD1 or TRBD2 (5 bases each). Trimming removed 11 bases at V and 6 bases at J, with 17 bases between. Germline CDR1 and CDR2: SEHNR and FQNEAQ (reference sequence). The CDR3 is 13 amino acids. The CDR3, as DNA: TGTGCCGGGACCGAAGGTCGCGGAAACATTCAGTACTTC. This codes for CAGTEGRGNIQYF.

The rearrangement links TRBV12-3 or TRBV12-4 to TRBJ2-1, with D tentatively TRBD2 (5 bases). V lost 3 bases and J lost 5, with 17 bases in between. The CDR3 has 16 residues. CDR3 DNA: TGTGCCAGCAGTTTCTATGATGGAGGAATTCACAATGAGCAGTTCTTC. Translating it yields CASSFYDGGIHNEQFF.

This chain uses TRBV28 with TRBJ2-4, with 11 bases fitting TRBD1. In germline, CDR1 is MDHEN, CDR2 SYDVKM. Trimming took 6 bases from V and 3 from J; bases not matched to a gene: 7. This CDR3 has 16 residues. CDR3 in DNA: TGTGCCAGCAGCTCAACCGGGACAGGGGGCAAAAACATTCAGTACTTC. The encoded protein is CASSSTGTGGKNIQYF.

This clonotype showed up just once. The chain couples TRBV7-3 to TRBJ2-2; 7 positions match TRBD1. CDR3 length: 16 amino acids. V lost 5 bases to trimming and J lost 5 bases; unmatched junction nucleotides: 11. Germline V gene lookup returns CDR1 SGHTA and CDR2 FQGTGA. Here the CDR3 DNA reads TGTGCCAGCAGCCCACTGGACAGGTCGCGGACCGGGGAGCTGTTTTTT. Protein sequence: CASSPLDRSRTGELFF.

Ten or more counts support this clonotype. The V gene is TRBV14, the J gene TRBJ1-4, with D hard to call. The CDR3 spans 15 residues. Trimming removed 4 bases from V and 2 bases from J, with 11 bases in between. Germline-derived CDR1 and CDR2 are SGHDN and FVKESK. CDR3 DNA sequence: TGTGCCAGCAGCCGCGCCGGGTTTACTAATGAAAAACTGTTTTTT. It encodes CASSRAGFTNEKLFF.

This clonotype appeared a few times. The chain employs TRBV20-1 and TRBJ2-2, with D tentatively TRBD2 (6 bases). The germline gives CDR1 DFQATT, CDR2 SNEGSKA (reference sequence). The CDR3 runs 13 residues. V gave up 7 bases and J gave up 5 bases, with 14 bases separating them. The CDR3 here is CSVGLGKTGELFF. As DNA, the CDR3 is TGCAGTGTGGGACTGGGCAAGACCGGGGAGCTGTTTTTT.

A few counts support this clonotype. The chain has TRBV11-2 and TRBJ1-1, with D unresolved. The CDR3 is 12 amino acids. V was trimmed by 0 bases and J by 8 bases, leaving 7 bases between them. In germline, CDR1 is SGHAT, CDR2 FQNNGV. The CDR3 spells CASSLEGSEAFF. CDR3 nucleotides: TGTGCCAGCAGCTTAGAAGGGTCAGAAGCTTTCTTT.

This clonotype turned up a few times. The chain recombines TRBV20-1 with TRBJ1-1, with 7 bases lining up with TRBD1. This CDR3 spans 15 amino acids. The J segment lost 2 bases and the V segment lost 0 bases, leaving 6 bases of the junction unmatched. Germline V gene lookup returns CDR1 DFQATT and CDR2 SNEGSKA (reference sequence). CDR3 protein: CSARDEDRLNTEAFF. Written as DNA, the CDR3 is TGCAGTGCTAGAGACGAGGACAGGCTCAACACTGAAGCTTTCTTT.

The sample holds a few counts of this clonotype. This chain uses TRBV29-1 with TRBJ2-3; D assignment may be TRBD1 or TRBD2 (5 bases each). CDR3 length equals 15 residues. V lost 1 base and J 4 bases, leaving 15 bases between the germline ends. Germline V gene sequence: CDR1 SQVTM, CDR2 ANQGSEA. The CDR3 sequence: CSVEGGQGFADTQYF. The CDR3 DNA reads as TGCAGCGTTGAAGGAGGGCAGGGATTCGCAGATACGCAGTATTTT.

This chain uses TRBV20-1 with TRBJ2-7; D may be TRBD1 (5 bases). In germline, CDR1 is DFQATT, CDR2 SNEGSKA (reference sequence). Between the trimmed V and J ends, which lost 1 base and 2 bases, there was a span of 9 bases. The CDR3 runs 13 residues. The CDR3 sequence: CSARVQGTYEQYF. The CDR3 nucleotides are TGCAGTGCTAGAGTTCAGGGCACCTACGAGCAGTACTTC.

This clonotype was detected a few times. This rearrangement joins TRBV5-6 to TRBJ2-2, with 8 bases matching TRBD1. This CDR3 spans 16 amino acids. Germline CDR1 SGHDT, CDR2 YYEEEE. With 2 bases clipped from V and 6 bases from J, the junction kept 9 bases outside the gene matches. CDR3 loop: CASSLFSTGEAGELFF. CDR3 DNA sequence: TGTGCCAGCAGCTTATTTTCGACAGGGGAGGCCGGGGAGCTGTTTTTT.

The chain joins TRBV2 to TRBJ2-6; a weak D match, TRBD1 (7 bases). Germline V CDR1 and CDR2: SNHLY, FYNNEI. The CDR3 is 16 residues long. Trimming removed 4 bases at V and 0 bases at J, with 10 bases between. The CDR3 DNA sequence: TGTGCCAGCAGTGGCCAGGGGGGCTCTGGGGCCAACGTCCTGACTTTC. Protein: CASSGQGGSGANVLTF.

The sample holds many counts of this clonotype. The chain uses TRBV12-3 or TRBV12-4 and TRBJ1-4; no definite D call. The CDR3 spans 13 residues. Trimming took off 1 base at V and 7 bases at J, with 7 bases between the two ends. The CDR3 DNA is TGTGCCAGCAGTTTAGTGGAGGGTGAAAAACTGTTTTTT. Protein: CASSLVEGEKLFF.

This clonotype has ten or more counts. This CDR3 is CSVEDGRSGGYEQYF. In DNA form, the CDR3 reads TGCAGCGTTGAAGATGGGCGGTCCGGGGGGTACGAGCAGTACTTC. The chain joins TRBV29-1 to TRBJ2-7, with 7 bases that match TRBD2. Germline V gives CDR1 SQVTM, CDR2 ANQGSEA. Unmatched junction bases numbered 9, after V lost 0 bases and J lost 4 bases. The CDR3 has 15 residues.

This clonotype was seen a few times. The rearrangement uses TRBV7-7 and TRBJ2-2, with TRBD1 as a possible D gene (5 bases). Germline CDR1 is SSHAT and CDR2 is FNYEAQ (reference sequence). CDR3 size: 16 residues. The V end lost 2 bases, the J end lost 5 bases, and 15 bases lay between the germline ends. CDR3 in DNA: TGTGCCAGCAGCTTAAGAACAGGACCTTCGACCGGGGAGCTGTTTTTT. Protein product: CASSLRTGPSTGELFF.

This clonotype was counted at least ten times. This chain connects TRBV29-1 to TRBJ2-1; no clear D. V dropped 4 bases and J dropped 8 bases, with 21 bases sitting between them. CDR1 is SQVTM, CDR2 ANQGSEA, per germline. The CDR3 loop spans 15 amino acids. In DNA form, the CDR3 reads TGCAGCGTTGTAACGTTCGCCCAGGCTAGGTATGAGCAGTTCTTC. Translating gives CSVVTFAQARYEQFF.

This clonotype was detected many times. The chain is built from TRBV29-1 and TRBJ2-1; D remains ambiguous. The CDR3 contains 11 residues. Trimming took off 3 bases at V and 4 bases at J, with 4 bases between the two ends. Per the germline V gene, CDR1 is SQVTM and CDR2 is ANQGSEA. The CDR3 sequence is CSVDRYNEQFF. DNA for the CDR3: TGCAGCGTTGACAGATACAATGAGCAGTTCTTC.

This clonotype was found many times. The CDR3 reads CASSLGQTYEQYF. The CDR3 DNA is TGTGCCAGCAGTTTGGGACAGACCTACGAGCAGTACTTC. The chain couples TRBV27 to TRBJ2-7; 7 bases line up with TRBD1. This CDR3 region has 13 residues. Germline V gene sequence: CDR1 MNHEY, CDR2 SMNVEV (reference sequence). V was pared by 3 bases and J by 2 bases, with 1 base of the junction left unmatched.

This clonotype showed up many times. V usage is TRBV12-3 or TRBV12-4 and J usage is TRBJ1-1, with TRBD1 identical over 8 bases. The V segment lost 4 bases and the J segment 6 bases; nucleotides outside the gene matches: 7. This CDR3 region has 14 residues. The CDR3 DNA reads as TGTGCCAGCAGTTCTGACAGGGGAACTGCTGAAGCTTTCTTT. Translated, it gives CASSSDRGTAEAFF.